Below are 32 T cell receptor beta chains sequenced from a single sample in a study of regulatory T cells in long-lasting Graves disease. Indicated time point: persistent/refractory GD, antithyroid drugs over 5 years with positive TRAb. Extracted PBMC RNA gave rise to the TCR library. TCR beta libraries were built with iRepertoire HTBI primers and Arm-PCR of CDR3 regions. From the multiplex PCR reads, TCRdb called clonotypes with MiXCR, one entry per CDR3 protein. The sample comprises under 500,000 distinct CDR3 sequences, around 21% of which are singletons, and about a fifth rests with the top ten. The sample consisted of peripheral blood mononuclear cells (PBMCs), taken when the disease was refractory, from a patient treated with antithyroid drugs. The receptors derive from a female donor with Graves disease.

This clonotype has only a few counts. The chain employs TRBV19 and TRBJ2-1; 11 positions agree with TRBD2. Germline V gives CDR1 LNHDA, CDR2 SQIVND (reference sequence). With V trimmed by 0 bases and J by 7 bases, 8 bases remained unmatched. The CDR3 covers 17 residues. The CDR3: CASSIDFIAGGPNEQFF. The CDR3 DNA sequence: TGTGCCAGTAGTATAGATTTTATAGCGGGAGGGCCGAATGAGCAGTTCTTC.

The CDR3 here is CASSQGLRGHEQYF. CDR3 sequence (DNA): TGCGCCAGCAGCCAAGGACTTAGAGGTCACGAGCAGTACTTC. This chain connects TRBV4-3 to TRBJ2-7; D unclear. V was clipped by 1 base and J by 5 bases, with 12 bases between them. CDR1 and CDR2 (germline): LGHNA, YSLEER. The length of the CDR3 is 14 residues.

The chain couples TRBV5-1 to TRBJ1-3; 10 bases are shared with TRBD1. The CDR3 contains 18 residues. The germline V gene has CDR1 SGHRS and CDR2 YFSETQ. The V gene end was trimmed by 3 bases and the J gene end by 2 bases; junction bases not matched to a gene: 11. Here the CDR3 reads CASSSLTGTGAAGNTIYF. The CDR3 nucleotides read TGCGCCAGCAGCTCCCTTACCGGGACAGGGGCGGCTGGAAACACCATATATTTT.

This clonotype was recorded many times. This chain links TRBV6-2 or TRBV6-3 with TRBJ2-5, with D unclear. Germline V gene sequence: CDR1 MNHEY, CDR2 SVGEGT. This CDR3 has 14 residues. V dropped 4 bases and J dropped 5 bases, with 14 bases sitting between them. The CDR3: CASSFGWVKETQYF. For the CDR3, the DNA is TGTGCCAGCAGTTTCGGGTGGGTGAAGGAGACCCAGTACTTC.

There are a few counts of this clonotype. The rearrangement links TRBV6-1 to TRBJ2-2; 9 bases match TRBD2. The CDR3 is made up of 18 amino acids. Per the germline V gene, CDR1 is MNHNS and CDR2 is SASEGT. The J segment lost 5 bases and the V segment lost 5 bases, leaving 15 bases of the junction unmatched. CDR3 in DNA: TGTGCCAGCAGTCCCCTCTCGGGACTAGCTGTTTGGACCGGGGAGCTGTTTTTT. Its protein is CASSPLSGLAVWTGELFF.

The genes are TRBV12-3 or TRBV12-4 and TRBJ1-1; D is possibly TRBD1 (5 bases). Trimming pared 6 bases from V and 11 bases from J, leaving 22 bases between. This CDR3 region has 14 residues. CDR3 sequence reads: CASSRNQGRMKAFF. In DNA, the CDR3 is TGTGCCAGCAGCCGGAACCAGGGCCGGATGAAGGCTTTCTTT.

The chain recombines TRBV28 with TRBJ2-1; 10 nucleotides agree with TRBD2. Looked up from germline, CDR1 is MDHEN and CDR2 is SYDVKM. The V segment lost 6 bases and the J segment 14 bases; nucleotides outside the gene matches: 22. The CDR3 sequence is 17 residues long. This chain's CDR3 is CASSPWDLAGDIEREFF. The CDR3 bases are TGTGCCAGCAGCCCATGGGATCTAGCGGGAGATATTGAGAGGGAGTTCTTC.

This clonotype was observed a handful of times. The rearrangement uses TRBV29-1 and TRBJ1-4; D unresolved. CDR3 size: 11 residues. The V end lost 4 bases, the J end lost 8 bases, and 8 bases lay between the germline ends. Per the germline V gene, CDR1 is SQVTM and CDR2 is ANQGSEA. The CDR3 nucleotides are TGCAGCGTTGTATACGGCGAAAAACTGTTTTTT. Its protein product is CSVVYGEKLFF.

In its sample, this clonotype was seen many times. The chain uses TRBV19 and TRBJ2-2; no definite D call. Trimming cost V 3 bases and J 0 bases, with 5 bases left between them. The CDR3 runs 14 residues. Per the germline V gene, CDR1 is LNHDA and CDR2 is SQIVND (reference sequence). CDR3 sequence (DNA): TGTGCCAGTAGTATTGACCCGAACACCGGGGAGCTGTTTTTT. Translation gives CASSIDPNTGELFF.

A few counts support this clonotype. J is TRBJ2-3 and V is TRBV12-3 or TRBV12-4, with TRBD2 matching over 11 bases. V lost 5 bases to trimming and J lost 6 bases; unmatched junction nucleotides: 13. This CDR3 is 17 amino acids long. CDR3: CASSPTRRTSGYDTQYF. CDR3 nucleotide sequence: TGTGCCAGCAGTCCTACCCGCCGGACTAGCGGGTATGATACGCAGTATTTT.

The CDR3, as DNA: TGTGCCAGCAGCGTAGGGGTAAACTCCTACGAGCAGTACTTC. Translating it yields CASSVGVNSYEQYF. This chain uses TRBV9 with TRBJ2-7, with D unresolved. Germline V gene lookup returns CDR1 SGDLS and CDR2 YYNGEE. The V end lost 0 bases, the J end lost 0 bases, and 7 bases lay between the germline ends. The CDR3 has 14 amino acids.

The chain employs TRBV12-3 or TRBV12-4 and TRBJ2-2, with D unclear. The V end lost 3 bases, the J end lost 7 bases, and 9 bases lay between the germline ends. The CDR3 contains 13 residues. In nucleotides, the CDR3 is TGTGCCAGCAGTTTCTTTCGTGTCGGGGAGCTGTTTTTT. Translated, it gives CASSFFRVGELFF.

This clonotype was seen a few times. The rearrangement links TRBV19 to TRBJ1-1; TRBD1 matches 7 bases. With V trimmed by 4 bases and J by 0 bases, 5 bases remained unmatched. The CDR3 loop spans 15 amino acids. Germline CDR1 and CDR2: LNHDA and SQIVND (reference sequence). The CDR3 nucleotides are TGTGCCAGTAGTAGGGACAGTGCTATGAACACTGAAGCTTTCTTT. Translating it yields CASSRDSAMNTEAFF.

This clonotype was recorded many times. The CDR3 here is CASSEGSYGYTF. The CDR3 DNA reads as TGCGCCAGCAGCGAGGGGAGCTATGGCTACACCTTC. V is TRBV5-1 and J is TRBJ1-2, with D possibly being TRBD1 (5 bases). The CDR3 consists of 12 residues. Trimming left V 4 bases short and J 4 bases short, with 8 bases between. Germline-derived CDR1 and CDR2 are SGHRS and YFSETQ.

This clonotype has only a few counts. The J gene is TRBJ2-7, the V gene TRBV7-6, with 10 bases that match TRBD1. Germline assignment: CDR1 SGHVS and CDR2 FNYEAQ. Trimming took 1 base from V and 3 from J; bases not matched to a gene: 9. The CDR3 runs to 17 residues. This chain's CDR3 is CASSLGTTGTGVYEQYF. DNA for the CDR3: TGTGCCAGCAGCTTAGGGACTACCGGGACAGGGGTCTACGAGCAGTACTTC.

The chain carries TRBV3-1 and TRBJ2-7, with 10 bases fitting TRBD1. V was pared by 0 bases and J by 6 bases, with 14 bases of the junction left unmatched. Germline V gene sequence: CDR1 LGHDT, CDR2 YNNKEL (reference sequence). This CDR3 region has 18 residues. This CDR3 is CASSQDTTTGGWVTEQYF. The CDR3 region has the DNA TGTGCCAGCAGCCAAGATACTACGACAGGGGGCTGGGTTACCGAGCAGTACTTC.

At least ten counts were recorded for this clonotype. The V call is TRBV7-6, the J call TRBJ2-3, with no clear D. The V gene lost 5 bases and the J gene lost 2 bases, with 11 bases spanning the gap. This CDR3 has 14 residues. Germline lookup yields CDR1 SGHVS and CDR2 FNYEAQ. In DNA form, the CDR3 reads TGTGCCAGCAGCCTATCGCCCCTCACAGATACGCAGTATTTT. It yields the protein CASSLSPLTDTQYF.

There are a few counts of this clonotype. CDR3 nucleotide sequence: TGTGCCAGCAGTGAATATCGCTCTGGGGCCAACGTCCTGACTTTC. It translates to CASSEYRSGANVLTF. This chain joins TRBV25-1 and TRBJ2-6; no reliable D call. The CDR3 is made up of 15 amino acids. CDR1 and CDR2 from the germline V gene are MGHDK and SYGVNS. With 0 bases removed from V and 0 bases from J, the gap between germline ends came to 3 bases.

The chain recombines TRBV19 with TRBJ2-4; 8 bases agree with TRBD1. Germline values: CDR1 LNHDA, CDR2 SQIVND (reference sequence). The CDR3 loop spans 12 amino acids. Trimming took 6 bases from V and 13 from J; bases not matched to a gene: 8. The CDR3 bases are TGTGCCAGTAGCCGGAGTGGGGACAGGCAGTACTTC. Its protein is CASSRSGDRQYF.

This clonotype appeared many times. V usage is TRBV20-1 and J usage is TRBJ2-5; 7 nucleotides align to TRBD1. V was pared by 6 bases and J by 1 base, with 8 bases of the junction left unmatched. CDR3 length: 14 residues. Germline V lookup: CDR1 DFQATT, CDR2 SNEGSKA (reference sequence). CDR3 amino acids: CSAERQGVQETQYF. In DNA, the CDR3 is TGCAGTGCGGAAAGACAGGGAGTCCAAGAGACCCAGTACTTC.

The chain recombines TRBV7-9 with TRBJ2-5; possibly TRBD2 for D (6 bases). The germline V gene encodes CDR1 SEHNR and CDR2 FQNEAQ (reference sequence). The CDR3 is 16 amino acids. Trimming cost V 4 bases and J 2 bases, with 17 bases left between them. DNA of the CDR3: TGTGCCAGCAGCTCAACATTGGGGGGAAATCAAGAGACCCAGTACTTC. Its protein product is CASSSTLGGNQETQYF.

The sample holds many counts of this clonotype. This sequence joins TRBV4-3 and TRBJ1-1; 7 bases match TRBD1. J was trimmed by 1 base and V by 0 bases; bases with no gene match: 2. Germline V gene data show CDR1 as LGHNA and CDR2 as YSLEER. This CDR3 comprises 15 residues. The chain's CDR3 is CASSQDRTGNTEAFF. CDR3 coding DNA: TGCGCCAGCAGCCAAGATAGGACAGGGAACACTGAAGCTTTCTTT.

This clonotype was counted ten times or more. J is TRBJ1-2 and V is TRBV7-2, with 7 bases lining up with TRBD1. V lost 0 bases to trimming and J lost 7 bases; unmatched junction nucleotides: 11. This CDR3 is 16 amino acids long. Germline CDR1 and CDR2: SGHTA and FQGNSA. The CDR3 DNA reads as TGTGCCAGCAGCTTAGCTTTGGGGAGGGGGCTTGTTGGCTACACCTTC. Protein sequence: CASSLALGRGLVGYTF.

This clonotype was observed at least ten times. V and J are TRBV13 and TRBJ1-6; no definite D call. This CDR3 is 16 amino acids long. V gave up 3 bases and J gave up 4 bases, with 13 bases separating them. Germline V gives CDR1 PRHDT, CDR2 FYEKMQ (reference sequence). CDR3 in DNA: TGTGCCAGCAGCTTTTCGACGGGTCCGTATAATTCACCCCTCCACTTT. Protein sequence: CASSFSTGPYNSPLHF.

This clonotype was observed at least ten times. V is TRBV3-1 and J is TRBJ1-4; D is undetermined. V shed 2 bases and J shed 12 bases, with 13 bases lying between them. The germline gives CDR1 LGHDT, CDR2 YNNKEL (reference sequence). The CDR3 runs 13 residues. Written as DNA, the CDR3 is TGTGCCAGCAGCCAATTTCCTGGTTTGGAACTGTTTTTT. Protein: CASSQFPGLELFF.

This sequence joins TRBV20-1 and TRBJ1-2, with D perhaps matching TRBD1 (6 bases). The CDR3 sequence is 14 residues long. V was cut by 5 bases and J by 0 bases, with 13 bases left in between. Germline CDR1 DFQATT, CDR2 SNEGSKA (reference sequence). The CDR3 here is CSAPAQGTNYGYTF. The CDR3 coding sequence is TGCAGTGCTCCGGCGCAGGGGACTAACTATGGCTACACCTTC.

The genes are TRBV6-5 and TRBJ2-5; 12 positions match TRBD2. The CDR3 length is 18 residues. Germline V lookup: CDR1 MNHEY, CDR2 SVGAGI. V lost 1 base to trimming and J lost 5 bases; unmatched junction nucleotides: 11. CDR3 sequence (DNA): TGTGCCAGCAGTTACTTTGCGACTAGCGGGAGATTAGAGGAGACCCAGTACTTC. This translates into CASSYFATSGRLEETQYF.

The count of this clonotype is one. V usage is TRBV6-1 and J usage is TRBJ1-5; tentatively, D is TRBD1 (5 bases). Germline V gives CDR1 MNHNS, CDR2 SASEGT. The CDR3 length is 12 residues. Trimming removed 5 bases from V and 7 bases from J, with 9 bases in between. This chain's CDR3 is CASSRGPQPQHF. CDR3 nucleotides: TGTGCCAGCAGTAGGGGCCCCCAGCCCCAGCATTTT.

The chain joins TRBV3-1 to TRBJ2-5; D is uncertain. The CDR3 has 14 amino acids. Trimming removed 3 bases from V and 7 bases from J, with 15 bases in between. Germline V gene sequence: CDR1 LGHDT, CDR2 YNNKEL (reference sequence). This chain's CDR3 is CASSQDRLRRTQYF. DNA of the CDR3: TGTGCCAGCAGCCAGGATCGCCTTAGGAGGACCCAGTACTTC.

As for this clonotype: This may come from a read error, since a much larger clone is one base off. The gene calls are TRBV30 and TRBJ2-5; D may correspond to TRBD1 or TRBD2 (5 bases each). The V gene lost 0 bases and the J gene lost 5 bases, with 10 bases spanning the gap. Germline CDR1 and CDR2: GTSNPN and SVGIG (reference sequence). The CDR3 runs to 13 residues. CDR3 residues: CAWSVEGRETQYF. CDR3 sequence (DNA): TGTGCCTGGAGTGTTGAGGGACGCGAGACCCAGTACTTC.

This sequence joins TRBV29-1 and TRBJ2-2; TRBD2 matches at 11 bases. Looked up from germline, CDR1 is SQVTM and CDR2 is ANQGSEA. Trimming took 2 bases from V and 4 from J; bases not matched to a gene: 9. This CDR3 contains 17 residues. The DNA of the CDR3 is TGCAGCGTTGAACAGACAACTAGCGGGAGCCTCACCGGGGAGCTGTTTTTT. Residues: CSVEQTTSGSLTGELFF.

This clonotype was recorded many times. The gene calls are TRBV2 and TRBJ1-5, with 7 bases identical to TRBD1. Looked up from germline, CDR1 is SNHLY and CDR2 is FYNNEI. The ends lost 4 bases at V and 3 bases at J; junction bases unmatched: 3. The CDR3 is made up of 14 amino acids. CDR3 sequence reads: CASSGGQSNQPQHF. In DNA, the CDR3 is TGTGCCAGCAGTGGGGGACAGTCCAATCAGCCCCAGCATTTT.